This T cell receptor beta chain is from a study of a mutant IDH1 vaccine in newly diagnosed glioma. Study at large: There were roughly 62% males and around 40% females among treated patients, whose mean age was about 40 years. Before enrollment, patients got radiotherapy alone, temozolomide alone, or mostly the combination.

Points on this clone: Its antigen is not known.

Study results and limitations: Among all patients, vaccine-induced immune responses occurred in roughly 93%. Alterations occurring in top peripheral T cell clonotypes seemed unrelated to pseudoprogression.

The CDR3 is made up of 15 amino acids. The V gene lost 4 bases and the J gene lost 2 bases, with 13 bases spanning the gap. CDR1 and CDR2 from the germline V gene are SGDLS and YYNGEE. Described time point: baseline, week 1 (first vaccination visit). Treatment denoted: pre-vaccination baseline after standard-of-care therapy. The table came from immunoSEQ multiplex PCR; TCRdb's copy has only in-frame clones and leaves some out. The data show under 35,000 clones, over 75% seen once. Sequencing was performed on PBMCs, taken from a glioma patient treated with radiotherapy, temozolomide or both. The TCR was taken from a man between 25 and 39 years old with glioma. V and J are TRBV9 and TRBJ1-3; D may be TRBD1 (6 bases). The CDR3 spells CASSRGTNPGNTIYF. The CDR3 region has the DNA TGTGCCAGCAGCCGTGGGACAAACCCTGGAAACACCATATATTTT.